The 9 T cell receptor beta chains given below trace back to one sample, sequenced in a study of tumor and adjacent non-tumor tissue in lung cancer (dated by TCRdb to the late 2010s). RNA was isolated from bulk, unsorted tissue, and RNA quality was assessed with a NanoDrop ND-1000 and an Agilent 2100. Libraries were made using multiplex PCR. The data were produced on an Illumina HiSeq 2500. TCRbeta libraries were constructed through three rounds of nested PCR with primers (Table S4) according to protocols modified from ARM-PCR. TCRdb applied fastp at Q25 and MiXCR to the public reads, then kept only in-frame beta chains. Rows are unified per CDR3 protein, each entry keeping the most common DNA and genes. The sample table lists 120,000 to 150,000 distinct CDR3 sequences, around 66% of them with a count of one. The biggest ten clones account for roughly 18% of the sample. Sample: lung tumor tissue. These receptors were taken from a man in his 60s with small cell lung cancer.

Details on this clonotype: Germline is not matched at one junction end, which may reflect a read error. The rearrangement uses TRBV13 and TRBJ2-1; tentatively, D is TRBD2 (6 bases). The length of the CDR3 is 13 residues. Germline V gene data show CDR1 as PRHDT and CDR2 as FYEKMQ (reference sequence). In nucleotides, the CDR3 is TGTGCCATCAGCTTACAGGACTACAGTGAGCAGTTCTTC. Its protein is CAISLQDYSEQFF.

This CDR3 is CASSRHPSSGDSDEQYF. CDR3 nucleotide sequence: TGTGCCAGCAGTCGCCATCCCTCCTCGGGGGACAGTGACGAGCAGTACTTC. The chain carries TRBV6-5 and TRBJ2-7; possibly TRBD1 for D (7 bases). The ends were cut back, 5 bases at V and 5 bases at J, with 25 bases in the middle. The CDR3 is 17 amino acids. Per the germline V gene, CDR1 is MNHEY and CDR2 is SVGAGI.

In the case of this clonotype: This clone may be a read error of a much larger clone one base away. J is TRBJ2-1 and V is TRBV20-1; D unclear. CDR3 length equals 15 residues. The germline V gene encodes CDR1 DFQATT and CDR2 SNEGSKA (reference sequence). CDR3 nucleotides: TGCAGAGCTAGGGATATAAGTGGGCCGAACAATGAGCAGTTCTTC. Its translation: CRARDISGPNNEQFF.

J is TRBJ2-5 and V is TRBV5-4, with 7 bases matching TRBD2. This CDR3 is built from 14 residues. V trimming: 2 bases; J trimming: 4 bases; junction bases outside the gene matches: 5. Per germline, CDR1 SGHNT and CDR2 YYREEE (reference sequence). The CDR3, as DNA: TGTGCCAGCAGCTTCGGCGGGAGCCGAGAGACCCAGTACTTC. Translating it yields CASSFGGSRETQYF.

This clonotype is medium-sized. The V and J genes are TRBV6-6 and TRBJ2-1; TRBD1 is a possible D gene (6 bases). The CDR3 runs to 17 residues. Germline-derived CDR1 and CDR2 are MNHNY and SVGAGI (reference sequence). V was cut by 4 bases and J by 6 bases, with 22 bases left in between. The CDR3 reads CASSFPGQRAAGNEQFF. In DNA, the CDR3 is TGTGCCAGCAGTTTCCCGGGACAACGCGCCGCGGGCAATGAGCAGTTCTTC.

This clonotype was observed a handful of times. This clone may be a read error of a much larger clone one base away. The chain combines TRBV20-1 with TRBJ2-3; 9 bases are a match to TRBD1. The CDR3 totals 15 residues. CDR1 and CDR2 (germline): DFQATT, SNEGSKA (reference sequence). DNA for the CDR3: TGCAGTGCCAGAGGGGACAGGGTCGGGAAAGATACGCAGTATTTT. It specifies CSARGDRVGKDTQYF.

V and J are TRBV20-1 and TRBJ1-5, with 7 nucleotides matching TRBD1. The V gene end was trimmed by 7 bases and the J gene end by 1 base; junction bases not matched to a gene: 4. The CDR3 consists of 13 residues. Germline values: CDR1 DFQATT, CDR2 SNEGSKA (reference sequence). For the CDR3, the DNA is TGCAGTGTTGAAGGGGGCAGCAATCAGCCCCAGCATTTT. It yields the protein CSVEGGSNQPQHF.

Note on this clonotype: One end of the junction does not line up with germline, which may come from a read error. The genes are TRBV12-3 or TRBV12-4 and TRBJ1-1; D remains ambiguous. The CDR3 is 16 amino acids. The CDR3 DNA reads TGTGTCAGCAGTTCTCTGGATGCTACCGACGGGACTGAAGCTTTCTTT. This gives the protein CVSSSLDATDGTEAFF.

In its sample, this clonotype was seen once. One end of the junction varies from germline; a read error may be responsible. The chain has TRBV20-1 and TRBJ2-7, with TRBD2 matching 9 bases. The germline gives CDR1 DFQATT, CDR2 SNEGSKA (reference sequence). This CDR3 has 14 residues. The CDR3, as DNA: TGCAGTGCTGGAGGAGAACTAGCGGGCTACGGGCAGTACTTC. This encodes CSAGGELAGYGQYF.